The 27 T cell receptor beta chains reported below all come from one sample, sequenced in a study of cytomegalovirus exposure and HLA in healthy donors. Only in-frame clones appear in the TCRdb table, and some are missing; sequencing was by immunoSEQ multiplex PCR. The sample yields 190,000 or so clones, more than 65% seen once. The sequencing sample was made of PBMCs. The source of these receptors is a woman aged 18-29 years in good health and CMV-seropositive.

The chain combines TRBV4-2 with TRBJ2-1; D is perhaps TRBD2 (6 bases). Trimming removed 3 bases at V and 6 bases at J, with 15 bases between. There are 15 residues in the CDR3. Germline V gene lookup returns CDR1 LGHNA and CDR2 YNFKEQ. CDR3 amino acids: CASSQGDSLANEQFF. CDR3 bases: TGTGCCAGCAGCCAGGGGGACTCCTTGGCCAATGAGCAGTTCTTC.

This CDR3 is CASSTETGLNTEAFF. Here the CDR3 DNA reads TGTGCCAGTAGTACCGAGACAGGGTTGAACACTGAAGCTTTCTTT. This chain connects TRBV19 to TRBJ1-1, with 7 bases lining up with TRBD1. The V gene end was trimmed by 4 bases and the J gene end by 0 bases; junction bases not matched to a gene: 5. The CDR3 sequence is 15 residues long. Germline V gene data show CDR1 as LNHDA and CDR2 as SQIVND (reference sequence).

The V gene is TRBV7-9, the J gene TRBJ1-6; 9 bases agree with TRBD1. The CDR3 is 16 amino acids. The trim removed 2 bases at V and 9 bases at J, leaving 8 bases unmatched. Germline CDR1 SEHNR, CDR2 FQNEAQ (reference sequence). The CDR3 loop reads CASSLTRTGVFSPLHF. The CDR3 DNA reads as TGTGCCAGCAGCTTAACGAGGACAGGGGTTTTTTCACCCCTCCACTTT.

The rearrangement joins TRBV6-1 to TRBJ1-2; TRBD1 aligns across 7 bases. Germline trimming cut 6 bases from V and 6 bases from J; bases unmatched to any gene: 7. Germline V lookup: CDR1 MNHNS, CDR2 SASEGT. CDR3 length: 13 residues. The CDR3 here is CASRRQGRDGYTF. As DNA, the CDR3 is TGTGCCAGCAGGAGACAGGGTAGAGATGGCTACACCTTC.

CDR3 in DNA: TGTGCCAGCAGTGAGGAGACAGGGGCTGAAGCTTTCTTT. Translation: CASSEETGAEAFF. The rearrangement links TRBV25-1 to TRBJ1-1; 8 bases are shared with TRBD1. Germline assignment: CDR1 MGHDK and CDR2 SYGVNS. The CDR3 contains 13 residues. With 3 bases clipped from V and 6 bases from J, the junction kept 3 bases outside the gene matches.

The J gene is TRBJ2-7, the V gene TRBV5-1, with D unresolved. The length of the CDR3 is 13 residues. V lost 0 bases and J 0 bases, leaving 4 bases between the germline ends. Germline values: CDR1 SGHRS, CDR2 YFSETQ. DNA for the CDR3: TGCGCCAGCAGCTTGGTGAGCTCCTACGAGCAGTACTTC. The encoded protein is CASSLVSSYEQYF.

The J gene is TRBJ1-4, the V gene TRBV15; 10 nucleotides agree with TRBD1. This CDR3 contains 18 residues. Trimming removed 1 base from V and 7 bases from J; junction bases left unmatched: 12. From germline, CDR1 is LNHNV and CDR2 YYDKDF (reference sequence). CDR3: CATSRAFGTGVIGEKLFF. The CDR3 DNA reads TGTGCCACCAGCAGAGCGTTCGGGACAGGGGTTATTGGTGAAAAACTGTTTTTT.

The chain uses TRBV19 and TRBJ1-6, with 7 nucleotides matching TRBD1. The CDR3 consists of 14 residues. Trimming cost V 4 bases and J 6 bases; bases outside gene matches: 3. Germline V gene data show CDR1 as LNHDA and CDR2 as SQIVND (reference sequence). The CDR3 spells CASSTDRANSPLHF. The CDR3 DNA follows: TGTGCCAGTAGTACCGACAGGGCTAATTCACCCCTCCACTTT.

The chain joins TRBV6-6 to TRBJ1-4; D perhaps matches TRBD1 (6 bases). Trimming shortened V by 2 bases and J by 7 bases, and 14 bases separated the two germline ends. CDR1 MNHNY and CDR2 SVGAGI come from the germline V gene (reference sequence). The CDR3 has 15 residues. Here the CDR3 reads CASSYPGAGGEKLFF. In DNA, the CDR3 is TGTGCCAGCAGTTACCCAGGGGCGGGGGGTGAAAAACTGTTTTTT.

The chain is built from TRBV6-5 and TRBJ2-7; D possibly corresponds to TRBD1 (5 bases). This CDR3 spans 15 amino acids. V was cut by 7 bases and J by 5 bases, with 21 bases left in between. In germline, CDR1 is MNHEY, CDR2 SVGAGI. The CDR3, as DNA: TGTGCCAGCACCCCAGACTGGACAAGGATCCACGAGCAGTACTTC. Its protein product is CASTPDWTRIHEQYF.

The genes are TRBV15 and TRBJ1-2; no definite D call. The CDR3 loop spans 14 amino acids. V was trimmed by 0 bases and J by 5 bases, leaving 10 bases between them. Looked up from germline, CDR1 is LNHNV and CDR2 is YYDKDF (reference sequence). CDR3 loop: CATSRESLKYGYTF. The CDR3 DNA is TGTGCCACCAGCAGAGAGAGCCTGAAATATGGCTACACCTTC. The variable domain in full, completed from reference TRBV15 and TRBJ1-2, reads DAMVIQNPRYQVTQFGKPVTLSCSQTLNHNVMYWYQQKSSQAPKLLFHYYDKDFNNEADTPDNFQSRRPNTSFCFLDIRSPGLGDTAMYLCATSRESLKYGYTFGSGTRLTVV.

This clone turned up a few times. The CDR3 region is CAISISNYGYTF. In nucleotides, the CDR3 is TGTGCCATCAGTATCAGTAACTATGGCTACACCTTC. The chain combines TRBV10-3 with TRBJ1-2; no firm D call. Germline CDR1 and CDR2: ENHRY and SYGVKD. The CDR3 consists of 12 residues. Between the trimmed V and J ends, which lost 5 bases and 1 base, there was a span of 5 bases.

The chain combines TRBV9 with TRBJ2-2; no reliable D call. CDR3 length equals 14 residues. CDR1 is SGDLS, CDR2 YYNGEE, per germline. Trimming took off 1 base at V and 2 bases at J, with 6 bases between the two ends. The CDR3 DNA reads TGTGCCAGCAGCGTATCCGTAAACACCGGGGAGCTGTTTTTT. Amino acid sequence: CASSVSVNTGELFF. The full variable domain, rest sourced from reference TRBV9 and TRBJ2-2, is DSGVTQTPKHLITATGQRVTLRCSPRSGDLSVYWYQQSLDQGLQFLIQYYNGEERAKGNILERFSAQQFPDLHSELNLSSLELGDSALYFCASSVSVNTGELFFGEGSRLTVL.

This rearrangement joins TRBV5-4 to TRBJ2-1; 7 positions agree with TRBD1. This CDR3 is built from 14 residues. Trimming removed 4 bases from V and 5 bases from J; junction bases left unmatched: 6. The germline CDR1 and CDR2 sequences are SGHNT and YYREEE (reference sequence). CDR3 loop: CASSLDRVDNEQFF. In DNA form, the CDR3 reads TGTGCCAGCAGCCTTGACAGGGTAGACAATGAGCAGTTCTTC.

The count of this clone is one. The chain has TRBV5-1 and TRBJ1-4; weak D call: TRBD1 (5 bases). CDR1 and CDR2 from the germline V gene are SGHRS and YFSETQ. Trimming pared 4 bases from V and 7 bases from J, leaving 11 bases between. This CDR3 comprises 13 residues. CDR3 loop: CASSLRQFEKLFF. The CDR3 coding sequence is TGCGCCAGCAGCCTTCGACAGTTTGAAAAACTGTTTTTT.

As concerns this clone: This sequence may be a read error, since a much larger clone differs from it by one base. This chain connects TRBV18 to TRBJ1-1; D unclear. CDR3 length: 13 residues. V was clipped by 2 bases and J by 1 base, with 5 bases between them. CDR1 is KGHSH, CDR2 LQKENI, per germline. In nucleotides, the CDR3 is TGTGCCAGCTCACCAGACAAGAACACTGAAGCTTTCTTT. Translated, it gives CASSPDKNTEAFF.

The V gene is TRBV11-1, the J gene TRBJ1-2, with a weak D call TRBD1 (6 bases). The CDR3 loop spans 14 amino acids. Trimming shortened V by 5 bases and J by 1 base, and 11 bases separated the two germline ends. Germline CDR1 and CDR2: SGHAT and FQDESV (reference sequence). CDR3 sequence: CASSAGAINYGYTF. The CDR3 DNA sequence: TGTGCCAGCAGCGCAGGGGCGATTAACTATGGCTACACCTTC.

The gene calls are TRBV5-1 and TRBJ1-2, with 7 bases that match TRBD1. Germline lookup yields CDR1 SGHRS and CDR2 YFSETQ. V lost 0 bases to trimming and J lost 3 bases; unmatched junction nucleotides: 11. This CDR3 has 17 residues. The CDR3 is CASSLAQPDRADYGYTF. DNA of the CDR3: TGCGCCAGCAGCTTGGCCCAGCCCGACAGGGCCGACTATGGCTACACCTTC.

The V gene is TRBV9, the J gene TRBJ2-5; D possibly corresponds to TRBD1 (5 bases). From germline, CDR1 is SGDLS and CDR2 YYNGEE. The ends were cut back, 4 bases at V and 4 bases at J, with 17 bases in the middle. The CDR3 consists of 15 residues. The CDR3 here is CASSPPGKTRETQYF. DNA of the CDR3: TGTGCCAGCAGCCCGCCAGGGAAGACCAGAGAGACCCAGTACTTC.

For the CDR3, the DNA is TGTGCCAGCAGTTGGACAGGCAGGGATGGCTACACCTTC. Translating it yields CASSWTGRDGYTF. This rearrangement joins TRBV6-1 to TRBJ1-2; 7 positions agree with TRBD1. The CDR3 runs 13 residues. Germline V gene data show CDR1 as MNHNS and CDR2 as SASEGT. The J segment lost 6 bases and the V segment lost 5 bases, leaving 6 bases of the junction unmatched.

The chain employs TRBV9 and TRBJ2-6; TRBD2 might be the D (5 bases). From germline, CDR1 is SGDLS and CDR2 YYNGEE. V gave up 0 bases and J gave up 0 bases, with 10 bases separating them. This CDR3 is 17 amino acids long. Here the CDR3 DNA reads TGTGCCAGCAGCGTAGGCCGAGGGAACTCTGGGGCCAACGTCCTGACTTTC. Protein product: CASSVGRGNSGANVLTF.

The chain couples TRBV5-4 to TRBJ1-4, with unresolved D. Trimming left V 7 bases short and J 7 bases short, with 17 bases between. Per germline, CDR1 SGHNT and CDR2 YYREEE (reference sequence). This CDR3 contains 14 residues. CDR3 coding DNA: TGTGCCAGCGGAATAGGAGGGAGGGTTGAAAAACTGTTTTTT. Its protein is CASGIGGRVEKLFF.

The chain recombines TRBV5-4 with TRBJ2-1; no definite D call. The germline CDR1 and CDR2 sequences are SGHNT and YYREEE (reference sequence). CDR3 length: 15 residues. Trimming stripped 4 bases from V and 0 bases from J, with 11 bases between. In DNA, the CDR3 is TGTGCCAGCAGCGTACAATCAAGCTCCTACAATGAGCAGTTCTTC. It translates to CASSVQSSSYNEQFF. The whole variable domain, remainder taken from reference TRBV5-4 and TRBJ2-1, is ETGVTQSPTHLIKTRGQQVTLRCSSQSGHNTVSWYQQALGQGPQFIFQYYREEENGRGNFPPRFSGLQFPNYSSELNVNALELDDSALYLCASSVQSSSYNEQFFGPGTRLTVL.

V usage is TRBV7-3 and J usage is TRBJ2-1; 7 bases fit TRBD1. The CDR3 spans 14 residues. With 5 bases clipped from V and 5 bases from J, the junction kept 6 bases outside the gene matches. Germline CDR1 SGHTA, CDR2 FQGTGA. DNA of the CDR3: TGTGCCAGCAGCCTGGACAGGTGGAACAATGAGCAGTTCTTC. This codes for CASSLDRWNNEQFF.

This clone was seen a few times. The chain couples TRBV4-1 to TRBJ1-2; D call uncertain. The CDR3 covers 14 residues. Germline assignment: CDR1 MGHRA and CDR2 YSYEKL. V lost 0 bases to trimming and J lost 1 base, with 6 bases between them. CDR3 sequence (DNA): TGCGCCAGCAGCCAAGACGGACTTAACTATGGCTACACCTTC. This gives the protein CASSQDGLNYGYTF.

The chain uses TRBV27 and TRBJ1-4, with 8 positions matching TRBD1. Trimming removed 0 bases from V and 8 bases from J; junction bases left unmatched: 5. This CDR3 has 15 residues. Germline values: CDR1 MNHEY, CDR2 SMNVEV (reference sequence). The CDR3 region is CASSLSPGGHEKLFF. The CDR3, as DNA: TGTGCCAGCAGTTTATCGCCAGGGGGCCACGAAAAACTGTTTTTT.

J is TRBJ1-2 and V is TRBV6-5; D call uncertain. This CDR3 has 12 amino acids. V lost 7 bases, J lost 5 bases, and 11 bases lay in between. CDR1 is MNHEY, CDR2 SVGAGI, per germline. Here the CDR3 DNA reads TGTGCCAGCACCGACTCGGGGTATGGCTACACCTTC. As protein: CASTDSGYGYTF.